Presented here are 25 T cell receptor beta chains from one specimen sequenced in a study of identical twins. Via MiXCR, TCRdb re-called the 5' RACE reads, giving one row per CDR3 protein. The data hold approximately 220,000 distinct CDR3 sequences, with approximately 8.3% observed a single time. These data were also filed under a second study, of yellow fever vaccine responses in identical twins.

Material for sequencing was memory (CD45RO+) T cells sorted from blood. These receptors were collected from a woman aged 18-29 years in good health.

In this sample, this clonotype turned up a few times. The chain employs TRBV28 and TRBJ1-5; D gene uncertain. V was clipped by 7 bases and J by 4 bases, with 8 bases between them. The CDR3 is made up of 12 amino acids. The germline CDR1 and CDR2 sequences are MDHEN and SYDVKM. Written as DNA, the CDR3 is TGTGCCAGCACAGGACCGAATCAGCCCCAGCATTTT. Translation: CASTGPNQPQHF.

This clonotype was seen ten or more times. The chain carries TRBV3-1 and TRBJ2-3, with D maybe TRBD1 (6 bases). CDR1 and CDR2 from the germline V gene are LGHDT and YNNKEL (reference sequence). The CDR3 runs to 12 residues. V dropped 1 base and J dropped 7 bases, with 6 bases sitting between them. As DNA, the CDR3 is TGTGCCAGCAGCCAAGGGGGGCATACGCAGTATTTT. Amino acids: CASSQGGHTQYF.

The genes are TRBV7-2 and TRBJ2-2; the match to TRBD1 covers 7 bases. The V and J ends lost 5 bases and 1 base, in that order; junction bases with no gene match: 4. CDR1 is SGHTA and CDR2 is FQGNSA in the germline V gene. This CDR3 is built from 15 residues. In DNA form, the CDR3 reads TGTGCCAGCAGCCGTCGGACAGGGAACACCGGGGAGCTGTTTTTT. Translating gives CASSRRTGNTGELFF.

Only a few counts were recorded for this clonotype. One base away lies a much larger clone, so this may be a sequencing read error. The CDR3: CAISGFDRTNTGELFF. The DNA for the CDR3 is TGTGCCATCAGTGGATTCGACAGAACGAACACCGGGGAGCTGTTTTTT. The rearrangement links TRBV10-3 to TRBJ2-2; maybe TRBD1 (5 bases). Germline V gives CDR1 ENHRY, CDR2 SYGVKD. V lost 4 bases, J lost 0 bases, and 12 bases lay in between. The CDR3 spans 16 residues.

This clonotype was seen repeatedly, ten times or more. This sequence joins TRBV7-2 and TRBJ2-2; no firm D call. Between the trimmed V and J ends, which lost 3 bases and 7 bases, there was a span of 9 bases. Germline CDR1 is SGHTA and CDR2 is FQGNSA. This CDR3 has 13 residues. CDR3 nucleotide sequence: TGTGCCAGCAGCTTGAACCCCATCGGGGAGCTGTTTTTT. It yields the protein CASSLNPIGELFF.

This clonotype was seen more than once but under ten times. The chain employs TRBV5-1 and TRBJ2-3; the D gene is possibly TRBD2 (6 bases). The germline V gene has CDR1 SGHRS and CDR2 YFSETQ. V gave up 2 bases and J gave up 1 base, with 14 bases separating them. The CDR3 is made up of 16 amino acids. The CDR3 here is CASSLKWPSGTDTQYF. CDR3 coding DNA: TGCGCCAGCAGCTTAAAATGGCCTAGCGGCACAGATACGCAGTATTTT.

The CDR3 region has the DNA TGTGCCAGCAGCTCGGGACAGGGGCCGCAGACCCAGTACTTC. It encodes CASSSGQGPQTQYF. The rearrangement joins TRBV7-9 to TRBJ2-5, with 10 bases aligning to TRBD1. Looked up from germline, CDR1 is SEHNR and CDR2 is FQNEAQ (reference sequence). CDR3 size: 14 residues. Trimming removed 4 bases from V and 6 bases from J; junction bases left unmatched: 5.

This clonotype showed up many times. The V and J genes are TRBV11-2 and TRBJ2-1; maybe TRBD1 (6 bases). The CDR3 has 13 residues. The germline CDR1 and CDR2 sequences are SGHAT and FQNNGV. The V end lost 5 bases, the J end lost 3 bases, and 8 bases lay between the germline ends. The CDR3, as DNA: TGTGCCAGCAGCCCAGGGGACTACAATGAGCAGTTCTTC. Translated: CASSPGDYNEQFF.

This clonotype has more than one count but fewer than ten. The J gene is TRBJ2-1, the V gene TRBV20-1, with TRBD2 matching over 9 bases. V lost 0 bases to trimming and J lost 7 bases; unmatched junction nucleotides: 7. Germline V gives CDR1 DFQATT, CDR2 SNEGSKA (reference sequence). This CDR3 has 15 amino acids. CDR3 amino acids: CSARDRVSGRNEQFF. The CDR3 nucleotides read TGCAGTGCTAGAGATCGAGTCAGCGGGAGGAATGAGCAGTTCTTC.

This clonotype has a count of ten or more. J is TRBJ1-2 and V is TRBV3-1; D remains unclear. This CDR3 spans 14 amino acids. Trimming pared 0 bases from V and 0 bases from J, leaving 5 bases between. Germline loops: CDR1 LGHDT, CDR2 YNNKEL (reference sequence). CDR3: CASSQDTSNYGYTF. CDR3 nucleotide sequence: TGTGCCAGCAGCCAAGACACCTCTAACTATGGCTACACCTTC. The whole variable domain, filled in from reference TRBV3-1 and TRBJ1-2, reads DTAVSQTPKYLVTQMGNDKSIKCEQNLGHDTMYWYKQDSKKFLKIMFSYNNKELIINETVPNRFSPKSPDKAHLNLHINSLELGDSAVYFCASSQDTSNYGYTFGSGTRLTVV.

About this clonotype itself: Germline is not matched at one junction end, which may reflect a read error. The chain recombines TRBV7-9 with TRBJ2-5; the D is unclear. The CDR3 sequence is 12 residues long. Germline lookup yields CDR1 SEHNR and CDR2 FQNEAQ (reference sequence). The CDR3 region is CASKTVQETQYF. CDR3 nucleotides: TGTGCGAGCAAAACGGTTCAAGAGACCCAGTACTTC. The variable domain in full, completed from reference TRBV7-9 and TRBJ2-5, reads DTGVSQNPRHKITKRGQNVTFRCDPISEHNRLYWYRQTLGQGPEFLTYFQNEAQLEKSRLLSDRFSAERPKGSFSTLEIQRTEQGDSAMYLCASKTVQETQYFGPGTRLLVL.

The chain links TRBV18 to TRBJ2-3; D is undetermined. The CDR3 sequence is 15 residues long. With 6 bases removed from V and 2 bases from J, the gap between germline ends came to 15 bases. CDR1 and CDR2 (germline): KGHSH, LQKENI. CDR3 region: CASSDSSLNTDTQYF. CDR3 nucleotide sequence: TGTGCCAGCTCCGACTCTTCGCTAAACACAGATACGCAGTATTTT.

This clonotype has only one observation. A read error may be the cause here, since a much bigger clone is one base away. A read error is likely, as this CDR3 ends without the conserved phenylalanine or tryptophan. The V and J genes are TRBV18 and TRBJ2-5; possibly TRBD1 for D (7 bases). V was shortened by 5 bases and J by 5 bases, with 18 bases between the two germline ends. Per the germline V gene, CDR1 is KGHSH and CDR2 is LQKENI. This CDR3 spans 15 amino acids. DNA of the CDR3: TGTGCCAGCTCAAGCCGACAGGGAGGAAAGGAGACCCAGTACCTC. It codes for CASSSRQGGKETQYL.

This clonotype was seen more than once but under ten times. CDR3 in amino acids: CASSQDGTRIQETQYF. The CDR3 nucleotides read TGCGCCAGCAGCCAAGATGGGACTAGGATACAAGAGACCCAGTACTTC. The chain carries TRBV4-1 and TRBJ2-5, with 8 positions matching TRBD2. V gave up 0 bases and J gave up 2 bases; unmatched junction bases: 5. Germline CDR1 reads MGHRA; CDR2 reads YSYEKL. There are 16 residues in the CDR3.

V usage is TRBV7-2 and J usage is TRBJ2-7; D call uncertain. The CDR3 loop spans 14 amino acids. The germline gives CDR1 SGHTA, CDR2 FQGNSA. The germline V and J ends were trimmed by 0 bases and 6 bases, with 12 bases remaining between them. CDR3 sequence (DNA): TGTGCCAGCAGCTTAGCCATAGGAGCTTTCGAGCAGTACTTC. This translates into CASSLAIGAFEQYF.

There are many counts of this clonotype. The V gene is TRBV7-9, the J gene TRBJ2-3; TRBD2 might be the D (6 bases). This CDR3 is 16 amino acids long. In germline, CDR1 is SEHNR, CDR2 FQNEAQ (reference sequence). V lost 3 bases and J lost 6, with 19 bases in between. The CDR3 DNA is TGTGCCAGCAGCTTTCTAGTCGGTGCGGGGAGGGATACGCAGTATTTT. Protein product: CASSFLVGAGRDTQYF.

The V call is TRBV7-6, the J call TRBJ2-3; D is tentatively TRBD1 or TRBD2 (5 bases each). Germline lookup yields CDR1 SGHVS and CDR2 FNYEAQ. This CDR3 comprises 16 residues. The ends were cut back, 4 bases at V and 1 base at J, with 15 bases in the middle. The CDR3 spells CASSSDWGMGTDTQYF. CDR3 in DNA: TGTGCCAGCAGCTCCGATTGGGGGATGGGCACAGATACGCAGTATTTT.

The rearrangement links TRBV5-1 to TRBJ1-2; TRBD1 is a possible D gene (5 bases). The CDR3 is 14 residues long. In germline, CDR1 is SGHRS, CDR2 YFSETQ. Trimming took off 4 bases at V and 2 bases at J, with 12 bases between the two ends. Here the CDR3 DNA reads TGCGCCAGCAGCCAGGATTCAGGGAACTATGGCTACACCTTC. Its translation is CASSQDSGNYGYTF.

This clonotype was seen a single time. A much larger clone sits a single nucleotide away, making a read error possible. The chain combines TRBV7-9 with TRBJ1-1, with a tentative D call TRBD1 (5 bases). CDR1 is SEHNR and CDR2 is FQNEAQ in the germline V gene (reference sequence). This CDR3 contains 12 residues. The CDR3 DNA follows: TGTGCCAGCAGCTTAGGTAGTTCCGGGACTTCCTTT. It is translated as CASSLGSSGTSF.

This clonotype was seen repeatedly, ten times or more. The V and J genes are TRBV7-2 and TRBJ2-7; no definite D call. Germline V gene sequence: CDR1 SGHTA, CDR2 FQGNSA. V lost 6 bases to trimming and J lost 4 bases, with 7 bases between them. The CDR3 spans 11 residues. The CDR3 sequence: CASSRDYEQYF. CDR3 DNA sequence: TGTGCCAGCAGTCGAGATTACGAGCAGTACTTC. Using reference TRBV7-2 and TRBJ2-7 for the parts outside the CDR3, the full variable domain is GAGVSQSPSNKVTEKGKDVELRCDPISGHTALYWYRQSLGQGLEFLIYFQGNSAPDKSGLPSDRFSAERTGGSVSTLTIQRTQQEDSAVYLCASSRDYEQYFGPGTRLTVT.

This clonotype was seen more than once but under ten times. The V call is TRBV28, the J call TRBJ2-7, with TRBD2 identical over 11 bases. The CDR3 has 18 residues. Germline V gene data show CDR1 as MDHEN and CDR2 as SYDVKM. After removal of 2 bases from V and 7 bases from J, the junction contained 16 bases not matched to a gene. The CDR3 DNA reads as TGTGCCAGCAGTTTACTAGCGGGGGGTCATAGAGAGTTCCGGGAGCAGTACTTC. This codes for CASSLLAGGHREFREQYF.

This clonotype showed up many times. The genes are TRBV10-1 and TRBJ2-5, with D uncertain. CDR3 length: 13 residues. Germline V CDR1 and CDR2: WNHNN, SYGVQD (reference sequence). Trimming cost V 4 bases and J 2 bases, with 8 bases left between them. CDR3: CASSGTFQETQYF. The CDR3 DNA reads as TGCGCCAGCAGTGGGACGTTTCAAGAGACCCAGTACTTC.

The genes are TRBV5-4 and TRBJ1-2; 7 nucleotides line up with TRBD1. The CDR3 contains 14 residues. Trimming at V came to 0 bases and at J to 7 bases, leaving 6 bases not matched to a gene. CDR1 SGHNT and CDR2 YYREEE come from the germline V gene (reference sequence). The CDR3 loop reads CASSLGDRETGYTF. In DNA, the CDR3 is TGTGCCAGCAGCTTGGGAGACAGGGAAACTGGCTACACCTTC.

This clonotype was found a few times. V is TRBV14 and J is TRBJ2-1, with 8 nucleotides matching TRBD2. This CDR3 has 14 residues. CDR1 and CDR2 (germline): SGHDN, FVKESK. V dropped 8 bases and J dropped 6; count of bases not matched to a gene: 9. For the CDR3, the DNA is TGTGCCAGCCGCTCGGGGGGGGATACCAATGAGCAGTTCTTC. This sequence encodes CASRSGGDTNEQFF.

This clonotype has at least ten counts. The rearrangement uses TRBV5-1 and TRBJ1-2, with D possibly being TRBD1 (6 bases). Trimming shortened V by 3 bases and J by 4 bases, and 16 bases separated the two germline ends. This CDR3 has 15 amino acids. Germline V gene data show CDR1 as SGHRS and CDR2 as YFSETQ. CDR3 sequence reads: CASSSDGQSLYGYTF. CDR3 nucleotide sequence: TGCGCCAGCAGCTCGGACGGACAGTCTCTCTATGGCTACACCTTC.